This T cell receptor (beta chain) was sequenced in a study of control samples from healthy donors and cancer patients (dated by TCRdb to 2018 to 2021). With respect to this clone: What this receptor recognizes is not known. No quality values exist for individual bases; no much larger clone is one base distant.

CDR1 and CDR2 are read off the germline V gene (reference sequence) as LNHDA and SQIVND. From the cysteine through the phenylalanine, the CDR3 covers 15 amino acids. The only DNA kept is the CDR3, 45 bases in frame from the first base. The junction shows trimming of 6 bases on V and 0 bases on J, plus 12 bases between the germline ends. Library preparation employed the immunoSEQ multiplex PCR assay. The source is immuneACCESS, and TCRdb retained only in-frame sequences with V and J called. Part of the clones is not carried over; for the studies checked, unresolved V genes explain less than half of this, and the remainder is unexplained. The sample table shows about 170,000 clones, and 88% are seen once. Of the sample, 4% to 6% is held by the ten largest clones.

The sequenced material came from blood. In this chain, TRBV19 is recombined with TRBJ1-5; 6 matching bases give a weak D call of TRBD1. The receptor's source is a woman younger than 45 in good health. The CDR3 protein is CASRDRGYSNQPQHF. Here is the DNA: TGTGCCAGTAGGGACAGAGGCTATAGCAATCAGCCCCAGCATTTT.